The 27 T cell receptor beta chains below were found in one sample sequenced in a study of T cell repertoires in cytomegalovirus infection. These TCRs' antigens remain unknown. TCRdb re-called the reads through MiXCR, storing one row per CDR3 protein. The sample consists of around 360,000 distinct CDR3 sequences, about 35% of them appearing once. Sequences were derived from cultured PBMCs, sampled from culture after CMV antigen stimulation. The receptors originated from a human donor in good health (CMV status not recorded). Some clones in this sample may be carry-over from other donors' samples.

This clonotype has more than one count but fewer than ten. The chain links TRBV6-2 or TRBV6-3 to TRBJ2-1; D perhaps matches TRBD2 (5 bases). V was pared by 0 bases and J by 5 bases, with 11 bases between. Looked up from germline, CDR1 is MNHEY and CDR2 is SVGEGT. This CDR3 is 15 amino acids long. The CDR3 loop is CASSYSRTGNNEQFF. Here the CDR3 DNA reads TGTGCCAGCAGTTACTCACGGACTGGGAACAATGAGCAGTTCTTC.

CDR3 nucleotide sequence: TGTGCCAGCAGCTTAGACCTGGGAAGCTCCTACAATGAGCAGTTCTTC. This encodes CASSLDLGSSYNEQFF. This chain uses TRBV7-9 with TRBJ2-1; no clear D gene. Germline CDR1 and CDR2: SEHNR and FQNEAQ (reference sequence). The CDR3 totals 16 residues. Trimming removed 1 base from V and 0 bases from J, with 10 bases in between.

This rearrangement joins TRBV6-6 to TRBJ1-5, with D possibly being TRBD1 (6 bases). The germline gives CDR1 MNHNY, CDR2 SVGAGI (reference sequence). The CDR3 spans 15 residues. The V end lost 0 bases, the J end lost 7 bases, and 13 bases lay between the germline ends. The CDR3 sequence is CASSYSGAVGQPQHF. CDR3 bases: TGTGCCAGCAGTTACTCGGGGGCGGTGGGACAGCCCCAGCATTTT.

This clonotype was seen only a few times. This chain connects TRBV20-1 to TRBJ1-4; 10 bases fit TRBD1. CDR1 DFQATT and CDR2 SNEGSKA come from the germline V gene (reference sequence). V shed 3 bases, J shed 6 bases, and the junction held 7 bases outside the gene matches. This CDR3 is built from 15 residues. This chain's CDR3 is CSARAWGTGDEKLFF. The CDR3 DNA reads as TGCAGTGCTAGGGCTTGGGGGACAGGGGATGAAAAACTGTTTTTT.

This clonotype was seen once. This rearrangement joins TRBV19 to TRBJ2-1; tentative D call: TRBD2 (6 bases). This CDR3 comprises 15 residues. Trimming left V 5 bases short and J 0 bases short, with 11 bases between. CDR1 is LNHDA and CDR2 is SQIVND in the germline V gene (reference sequence). CDR3 DNA: TGTGCCAGTAGTGGGACTCTGAGCTCCTACAATGAGCAGTTCTTC. Its translation: CASSGTLSSYNEQFF.

In nucleotides, the CDR3 is TGTGCCAGCACCGGACGGACTAGCGGGAGGGGAGAGACCCAGTACTTC. Translating gives CASTGRTSGRGETQYF. The V gene is TRBV6-2 or TRBV6-3, the J gene TRBJ2-5; 15 bases agree with TRBD2. Germline V gives CDR1 MNHEY, CDR2 SVGEGT. The CDR3 totals 16 residues. Germline trimming cut 7 bases from V and 4 bases from J; bases unmatched to any gene: 7.

This clonotype has more than one count but fewer than ten. This chain joins TRBV7-2 and TRBJ2-3; 11 bases fit TRBD2. CDR3 length: 15 amino acids. The trim removed 1 base at V and 5 bases at J, leaving 2 bases unmatched. Germline-derived CDR1 and CDR2 are SGHTA and FQGNSA. The CDR3 bases are TGTGCCAGCAGCTTAGTTAGCGGGAGGGGAGATACGCAGTATTTT. This translates into CASSLVSGRGDTQYF.

V is TRBV6-5 and J is TRBJ1-4, with TRBD1 matching over 7 bases. Germline CDR1 MNHEY, CDR2 SVGAGI. There are 16 residues in the CDR3. Trimming took 2 bases from V and 5 from J; bases not matched to a gene: 8. In DNA form, the CDR3 reads TGTGCCAGCAGTTACGGATATCGCAGGGGGAATGAAAAACTGTTTTTT. Residues: CASSYGYRRGNEKLFF.

The J gene is TRBJ2-1, the V gene TRBV11-2, with D unclear. The CDR3 contains 15 residues. The germline gives CDR1 SGHAT, CDR2 FQNNGV. With 1 base removed from V and 6 bases from J, the gap between germline ends came to 13 bases. The CDR3 bases are TGTGCCAGCAGCTTAGTTTCGTCTACATTCAATGAGCAGTTCTTC. The encoded protein is CASSLVSSTFNEQFF.

The rearrangement uses TRBV28 and TRBJ2-5; 7 nucleotides line up with TRBD1. This CDR3 has 13 amino acids. Trimming took 7 bases from V and 5 from J; bases not matched to a gene: 7. From germline, CDR1 is MDHEN and CDR2 SYDVKM. The CDR3 loop is CASKGGAGETQYF. In DNA, the CDR3 is TGTGCCAGCAAAGGGGGCGCTGGGGAGACCCAGTACTTC.

As to this clonotype: Relative to the germline gene, one junction end is altered; a read error may explain this. This chain uses TRBV5-3 with TRBJ2-5, with D perhaps matching TRBD1 or TRBD2 (7 bases each). TRBV5-3 is labeled an ORF, and its function is uncertain. This CDR3 is built from 17 residues. CDR3 coding DNA: TGTGCCAGCAGCTTGGGGAGGGGGCGAACGGGGGAAGAGACCCAGTACTTC. Translated: CASSLGRGRTGEETQYF.

This clonotype was found a few times. The chain has TRBV6-1 and TRBJ1-3; D ambiguous. The V end was cut by 7 bases, the J end by 2 bases, with 18 bases between. This CDR3 comprises 16 residues. Per germline, CDR1 MNHNS and CDR2 SASEGT. CDR3 bases: TGTGCCAGCACCACCTCGGGAGGCCGGCCTGGAAACACCATATATTTT. It is translated as CASTTSGGRPGNTIYF.

This clonotype showed up just a few times. The chain joins TRBV6-1 to TRBJ2-1; TRBD2 agrees at 12 bases. J lost 0 bases, V lost 5 bases, and 8 bases had no gene match. Germline CDR1 is MNHNS and CDR2 is SASEGT. The CDR3 extends over 18 amino acids. CDR3 region: CASSPGLAGISSYNEQFF. DNA for the CDR3: TGTGCCAGCAGTCCGGGACTAGCGGGCATCAGCTCCTACAATGAGCAGTTCTTC.

This chain links TRBV4-1 with TRBJ2-1, with 8 bases fitting TRBD2. Germline V lookup: CDR1 MGHRA, CDR2 YSYEKL. The CDR3 loop spans 15 amino acids. V lost 4 bases, J lost 4 bases, and 6 bases stayed unmatched. The CDR3 DNA reads as TGCGCCAGCAGCCCCTTTCGGGAGGGATACAATGAGCAGTTCTTC. Amino acid sequence: CASSPFREGYNEQFF.

The chain employs TRBV19 and TRBJ2-2; 7 bases are shared with TRBD1. The CDR3 covers 15 residues. Unmatched junction bases numbered 7, after V lost 5 bases and J lost 4 bases. The germline V gene encodes CDR1 LNHDA and CDR2 SQIVND (reference sequence). The CDR3 sequence: CASSGSGGATGELFF. The CDR3 coding sequence is TGTGCCAGTAGTGGATCAGGGGGTGCCACCGGGGAGCTGTTTTTT.

This sequence joins TRBV28 and TRBJ2-1; D may match TRBD1 or TRBD2 (5 bases each). Germline V gene lookup returns CDR1 MDHEN and CDR2 SYDVKM. CDR3 length: 16 amino acids. Trimming took 6 bases from V and 2 from J, leaving 17 bases between them. CDR3 loop: CASRALEGQTYNEQFF. The CDR3 DNA reads TGTGCCAGCAGGGCTTTAGAGGGGCAGACCTACAATGAGCAGTTCTTC.

V is TRBV7-2 and J is TRBJ1-2; D is undetermined. This CDR3 is built from 13 residues. Trimming took 5 bases from V and 6 from J, leaving 13 bases between them. The germline CDR1 and CDR2 sequences are SGHTA and FQGNSA. CDR3 in amino acids: CASSPRISHGYTF. The CDR3 DNA is TGTGCCAGCAGCCCACGTATTTCCCATGGCTACACCTTC.

This chain connects TRBV19 to TRBJ2-4; a weak D match, TRBD2 (6 bases). Germline CDR1 LNHDA, CDR2 SQIVND (reference sequence). Trimming removed 5 bases from V and 6 bases from J, with 32 bases in between. The CDR3 is 20 amino acids. CDR3 in DNA: TGTGCCAGTAGTCCTCCCGTGGGTAGCGGCGCGGAAGTAAGTGGAAACATTCAGTACTTC. Translating it yields CASSPPVGSGAEVSGNIQYF.

The rearrangement links TRBV7-1 to TRBJ1-4; 8 nucleotides agree with TRBD1. TRBV7-1 is known as an ORF, though its function is uncertain. The CDR3 is made up of 15 amino acids. J was trimmed by 6 bases and V by 5 bases; bases with no gene match: 8. The CDR3 here is CASSAGDRTDEKLFF. The CDR3 coding sequence is TGTGCCAGCAGCGCCGGGGACAGGACCGATGAAAAACTGTTTTTT.

The chain uses TRBV7-6 and TRBJ2-1, with D uncertain. CDR3 length: 13 amino acids. In germline, CDR1 is SGHVS, CDR2 FNYEAQ. Trimming cost V 0 bases and J 9 bases, with 9 bases left between them. The CDR3, as DNA: TGTGCCAGCAGCTTAGCACCCACAAGTGAGCAGTTCTTC. Its translation is CASSLAPTSEQFF. Supplemented by reference TRBV7-6 and TRBJ2-1, the full variable domain reads GAGVSQSPRYKVTKRGQDVALRCDPISGHVSLYWYRQALGQGPEFLTYFNYEAQQDKSGLPNDRFSAERPEGSISTLTIQRTEQRDSAMYRCASSLAPTSEQFFGPGTRLTVL.

This rearrangement joins TRBV7-2 to TRBJ2-6; a possible D gene is TRBD2 (5 bases). The germline V and J ends were trimmed by 6 bases and 1 base, with 16 bases remaining between them. Per germline, CDR1 SGHTA and CDR2 FQGNSA. The CDR3 spans 17 residues. The CDR3 loop reads CASRTTGVGSGANVLTF. The CDR3 coding sequence is TGTGCCAGCAGGACCACCGGGGTTGGATCTGGGGCCAACGTCCTGACTTTC.

This clonotype was counted between two and nine times. The CDR3 reads CASSLEYRLAGVSGELFF. DNA for the CDR3: TGTGCCAGCAGTTTAGAGTATAGACTAGCGGGAGTATCCGGGGAGCTGTTTTTT. The chain carries TRBV27 and TRBJ2-2; 12 nucleotides match TRBD2. The CDR3 runs 18 residues. The germline CDR1 and CDR2 sequences are MNHEY and SMNVEV (reference sequence). After removal of 2 bases from V and 6 bases from J, the junction contained 10 bases not matched to a gene.

This clonotype has only one observation. The genes are TRBV24-1 and TRBJ2-3; 7 nucleotides line up with TRBD1. Germline CDR1 is KGHDR and CDR2 is SFDVKD. V dropped 0 bases and J dropped 2; count of bases not matched to a gene: 1. The CDR3 length is 15 residues. CDR3 nucleotides: TGTGCCACCAGTGATTTGGACAGGGACACAGATACGCAGTATTTT. It is translated as CATSDLDRDTDTQYF.

This clonotype was found a few times. V is TRBV27 and J is TRBJ2-5; D unclear. The CDR3 spans 13 residues. Germline V gene lookup returns CDR1 MNHEY and CDR2 SMNVEV (reference sequence). Deletions cut 7 bases from V and 5 bases from J, with 14 bases between. This CDR3 reads CASKPVLAETQYF. Here the CDR3 DNA reads TGTGCCAGCAAACCGGTCCTGGCGGAGACCCAGTACTTC.

This clonotype was picked up a small number of times. The V call is TRBV11-2, the J call TRBJ2-7, with 11 bases lining up with TRBD2. J lost 2 bases, V lost 4 bases, and 10 bases had no gene match. The CDR3 runs to 17 residues. Per germline, CDR1 SGHAT and CDR2 FQNNGV. In DNA form, the CDR3 reads TGTGCCAGCAGCTCCGGGACGGCTAGCGGGAGGCCCTACGAGCAGTACTTC. It codes for CASSSGTASGRPYEQYF.

This clonotype has a handful of counts. The chain is built from TRBV20-1 and TRBJ2-7; TRBD2 matches 9 bases. CDR1 is DFQATT and CDR2 is SNEGSKA in the germline V gene (reference sequence). The CDR3 length is 13 residues. Trimming removed 3 bases from V and 3 bases from J; junction bases left unmatched: 3. The CDR3 loop reads CSASSGSSYEQYF. In nucleotides, the CDR3 is TGCAGTGCTAGTAGCGGGAGTAGCTACGAGCAGTACTTC.

The genes are TRBV4-3 and TRBJ2-1, with 9 bases aligning to TRBD2. CDR3 size: 21 residues. Germline assignment: CDR1 LGHNA and CDR2 YSLEER. The V segment lost 0 bases and the J segment 4 bases; nucleotides outside the gene matches: 19. This chain's CDR3 is CASSQDLPSGKVARGYNEQFF. The CDR3 DNA is TGCGCCAGCAGCCAAGATCTTCCTAGCGGGAAGGTAGCTCGCGGATACAATGAGCAGTTCTTC.